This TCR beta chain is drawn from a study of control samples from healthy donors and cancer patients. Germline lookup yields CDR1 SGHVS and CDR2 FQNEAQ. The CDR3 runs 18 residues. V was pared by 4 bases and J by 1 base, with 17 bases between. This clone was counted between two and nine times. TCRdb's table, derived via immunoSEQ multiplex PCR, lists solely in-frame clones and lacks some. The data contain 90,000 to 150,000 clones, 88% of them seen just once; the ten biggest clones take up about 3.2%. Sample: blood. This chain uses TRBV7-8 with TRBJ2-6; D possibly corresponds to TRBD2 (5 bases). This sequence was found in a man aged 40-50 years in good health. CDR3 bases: TGTGCCAGCAGCTCTGCGGGTATAGATTTGTCTGGGGCCAACGTCCTGACTTTC. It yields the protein CASSSAGIDLSGANVLTF.